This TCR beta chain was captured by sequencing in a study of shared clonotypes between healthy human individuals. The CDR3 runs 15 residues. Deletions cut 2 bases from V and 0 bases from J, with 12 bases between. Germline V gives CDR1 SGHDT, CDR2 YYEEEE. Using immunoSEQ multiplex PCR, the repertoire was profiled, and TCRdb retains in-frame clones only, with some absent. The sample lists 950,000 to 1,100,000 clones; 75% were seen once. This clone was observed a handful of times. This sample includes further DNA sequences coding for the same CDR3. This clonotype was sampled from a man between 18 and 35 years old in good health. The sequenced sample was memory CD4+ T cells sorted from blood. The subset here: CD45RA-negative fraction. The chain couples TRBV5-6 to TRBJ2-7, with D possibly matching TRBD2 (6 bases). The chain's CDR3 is CASSFGTGSSYEQYF. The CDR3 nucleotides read TGTGCCAGCAGCTTTGGGACTGGAAGCTCCTACGAGCAGTACTTC.